Each of the 27 T cell receptor beta chains below was sequenced from the same sample in a study of cytomegalovirus exposure and HLA in healthy donors (dated by TCRdb to 2015 to 2018). Receptors were amplified or captured by the immunoSEQ multiplex PCR assay. A mixture of 60 forward primers for TCR Vbeta segments and 13 reverse primers for TCR Jbeta segments was used in the multiplex PCR. Held by TCRdb, this immuneACCESS table contains in-frame sequences only and omits some clones. Under half of the omission traces to an unresolved V gene where checked; the cause of the rest is unknown. In this sample the table shows 90,000 to 150,000 clones, about 72% of which occur a single time. In total, the top ten clones hold 4.5% to 5% of the sample. Sequencing used PBMCs. These receptor sequences come from a man aged 50-59 years in good health and CMV-seropositive.

The rearrangement links TRBV11-2 to TRBJ1-2; D is possibly TRBD1 (5 bases). CDR3 length: 16 amino acids. V was cut by 5 bases and J by 4 bases, with 20 bases left in between. Germline-derived CDR1 and CDR2 are SGHAT and FQNNGV. The CDR3: CASSPRRDSASYGYTF. DNA for the CDR3: TGTGCCAGCAGCCCTAGACGGGACTCCGCTTCCTATGGCTACACCTTC. Using reference TRBV11-2 and TRBJ1-2 for the parts outside the CDR3, the full variable domain is EAGVAQSPRYKIIEKRQSVAFWCNPISGHATLYWYQQILGQGPKLLIQFQNNGVVDDSQLPKDRFSAERLKGVDSTLKIQPAKLEDSAVYLCASSPRRDSASYGYTFGSGTRLTVV.

This clone was seen more than once but under ten times. The chain links TRBV5-8 to TRBJ1-4; D is undetermined. The CDR3 sequence is 13 residues long. V dropped 5 bases and J dropped 8 bases, with 13 bases sitting between them. CDR1 and CDR2 from the germline V gene are SGHTS and YDEGEE. CDR3 residues: CASRAGLQEKLFF. CDR3 bases: TGTGCCAGCAGGGCGGGGTTACAAGAAAAACTGTTTTTT.

This chain joins TRBV5-5 and TRBJ1-5; 7 bases align to TRBD1. The J segment lost 5 bases and the V segment lost 0 bases, leaving 5 bases of the junction unmatched. From germline, CDR1 is SGHKS and CDR2 YYEKEE (reference sequence). The CDR3 totals 15 residues. The CDR3 sequence: CASSLAPGQYQPQHF. For the CDR3, the DNA is TGTGCCAGCAGCTTGGCTCCGGGACAGTATCAGCCCCAGCATTTT.

The rearrangement links TRBV19 to TRBJ1-4; D uncertain. The V gene's germline CDR1 is LNHDA and CDR2 SQIVND (reference sequence). The CDR3 sequence is 15 residues long. Trimming stripped 5 bases from V and 3 bases from J, with 13 bases between. The CDR3 DNA reads TGTGCCAGTAGTTTTTCCAGGAAAGCTAATGAAAAACTGTTTTTT. Its protein is CASSFSRKANEKLFF.

This clone came up once. This sequence joins TRBV29-1 and TRBJ1-1; D not certain. Trimming removed 4 bases from V and 4 bases from J, with 16 bases in between. Germline CDR1 SQVTM, CDR2 ANQGSEA. The CDR3 sequence is 14 residues long. The CDR3 spells CSVALVSSVTEAFF. For the CDR3, the DNA is TGCAGCGTTGCTTTAGTGAGCTCGGTCACTGAAGCTTTCTTT.

The J gene is TRBJ2-7, the V gene TRBV11-2, with D possibly matching TRBD1 (6 bases). The germline gives CDR1 SGHAT, CDR2 FQNNGV. The V end was cut by 2 bases, the J end by 2 bases, with 19 bases between. The CDR3 totals 17 residues. As DNA, the CDR3 is TGTGCCAGCAGCTTATCCGCCTCAGGGGCGAAGCCCTACGAGCAGTACTTC. It translates to CASSLSASGAKPYEQYF. Together with reference TRBV11-2 and TRBJ2-7, the CDR3 gives the full variable domain: EAGVAQSPRYKIIEKRQSVAFWCNPISGHATLYWYQQILGQGPKLLIQFQNNGVVDDSQLPKDRFSAERLKGVDSTLKIQPAKLEDSAVYLCASSLSASGAKPYEQYFGPGTRLTVT.

V usage is TRBV4-2 and J usage is TRBJ2-2; D may be TRBD1 (6 bases). Deletions cut 1 base from V and 5 bases from J, with 17 bases between. CDR1 is LGHNA, CDR2 YNFKEQ, per germline. CDR3 length: 17 amino acids. CDR3 sequence reads: CASSQGPKNQGTGELFF. DNA for the CDR3: TGTGCCAGCAGCCAAGGACCGAAAAACCAGGGGACCGGGGAGCTGTTTTTT.

The chain employs TRBV7-9 and TRBJ1-3, with D tentatively TRBD1 (6 bases). The CDR3 covers 18 residues. Trimming cost V 5 bases and J 0 bases, with 20 bases left between them. Germline loops: CDR1 SEHNR, CDR2 FQNEAQ (reference sequence). CDR3 protein: CASSPLWGRWNSGNTIYF. DNA of the CDR3: TGTGCCAGCAGCCCCCTCTGGGGGCGGTGGAACTCTGGAAACACCATATATTTT.

This chain links TRBV5-6 with TRBJ1-2, with 9 bases that match TRBD1. In germline, CDR1 is SGHDT, CDR2 YYEEEE. The trim removed 4 bases at V and 4 bases at J, leaving 11 bases unmatched. This CDR3 comprises 16 residues. CDR3: CASSPGDRDPGYGYTF. The DNA for the CDR3 is TGTGCCAGCAGCCCTGGGGACAGGGATCCAGGCTATGGCTACACCTTC.

This clone was detected once. The V call is TRBV25-1, the J call TRBJ1-1; 11 nucleotides align to TRBD1. Trimming took 6 bases from V and 7 from J; bases not matched to a gene: 7. This CDR3 has 14 residues. Germline lookup yields CDR1 MGHDK and CDR2 SYGVNS. The CDR3 loop is CASRGTGGGGEAFF. CDR3 coding DNA: TGTGCCAGCAGGGGGACAGGGGGTGGGGGTGAAGCTTTCTTT.

The chain employs TRBV29-1 and TRBJ1-2; 7 bases agree with TRBD1. The V segment lost 4 bases and the J segment 1 base; nucleotides outside the gene matches: 3. Germline CDR1 reads SQVTM; CDR2 reads ANQGSEA. This CDR3 contains 13 residues. The CDR3 is CSVGDSHNYGYTF. The CDR3 DNA follows: TGCAGCGTTGGGGACAGCCATAACTATGGCTACACCTTC.

This clone came up a few times. The J gene is TRBJ1-1, the V gene TRBV28; D not certain. The CDR3 covers 15 residues. The V gene lost 3 bases and the J gene lost 3 bases, with 14 bases spanning the gap. From germline, CDR1 is MDHEN and CDR2 SYDVKM. CDR3 sequence: CASSFIEVPYTEAFF. The CDR3 DNA reads TGTGCCAGCAGTTTTATCGAGGTCCCGTACACTGAAGCTTTCTTT. The whole variable domain, filled in from reference TRBV28 and TRBJ1-1, reads DVKVTQSSRYLVKRTGEKVFLECVQDMDHENMFWYRQDPGLGLRLIYFSYDVKMKEKGDIPEGYSVSREKKERFSLILESASTNQTSMYLCASSFIEVPYTEAFFGQGTRLTVV.

V and J are TRBV5-4 and TRBJ2-7; TRBD2 might be the D (6 bases). Germline loops: CDR1 SGHNT, CDR2 YYREEE (reference sequence). This CDR3 is 14 amino acids long. V dropped 0 bases and J dropped 2 bases, with 9 bases sitting between them. CDR3 coding DNA: TGTGCCAGCAGCTTGGAAGCTAGCGCCTACGAGCAGTACTTC. Amino acid sequence: CASSLEASAYEQYF.

V is TRBV19 and J is TRBJ2-7, with 10 bases aligning to TRBD2. There are 17 residues in the CDR3. The ends lost 0 bases at V and 2 bases at J; junction bases unmatched: 7. CDR1 LNHDA and CDR2 SQIVND come from the germline V gene (reference sequence). In DNA, the CDR3 is TGTGCCAGTAGTATAGATCTTCTAGCGGGAGCGGCCTACGAGCAGTACTTC. Protein: CASSIDLLAGAAYEQYF.

This clone was detected a few times. The J gene is TRBJ2-3, the V gene TRBV27, with D unclear. V dropped 5 bases and J dropped 0 bases, with 9 bases sitting between them. Germline lookup yields CDR1 MNHEY and CDR2 SMNVEV (reference sequence). The CDR3 has 14 amino acids. The DNA of the CDR3 is TGTGCCAGCAGTCCCCTAGACAGCACAGATACGCAGTATTTT. Its translation is CASSPLDSTDTQYF.

This chain uses TRBV6-6 with TRBJ2-5, with a tentative D call TRBD1 (5 bases). CDR3 length: 12 residues. V was clipped by 2 bases and J by 4 bases, with 5 bases between them. Germline loops: CDR1 MNHNY, CDR2 SVGAGI (reference sequence). The CDR3 loop reads CASSYGAETQYF. For the CDR3, the DNA is TGTGCCAGCAGTTACGGGGCAGAGACCCAGTACTTC.

V is TRBV5-6 and J is TRBJ1-2, with TRBD1 matching 7 bases. After removal of 4 bases from V and 4 bases from J, the junction contained 4 bases not matched to a gene. The CDR3 is 13 amino acids. Germline V gene data show CDR1 as SGHDT and CDR2 as YYEEEE. CDR3 amino acids: CASSIGTVYGYTF. The CDR3 nucleotides are TGTGCCAGCAGCATCGGGACAGTCTATGGCTACACCTTC. Full variable domain (missing parts from reference TRBV5-6 and TRBJ1-2): DAGVTQSPTHLIKTRGQQVTLRCSPKSGHDTVSWYQQALGQGPQFIFQYYEEEERQRGNFPDRFSGHQFPNYSSELNVNALLLGDSALYLCASSIGTVYGYTFGSGTRLTVV.

V gene TRBV28 combines with J gene TRBJ2-2; 9 nucleotides match TRBD2. The germline V gene has CDR1 MDHEN and CDR2 SYDVKM. Losses at the gene ends were 6 bases for V and 4 bases for J; bases not matched to a gene: 9. The CDR3 covers 16 residues. Here the CDR3 DNA reads TGTGCCAGCAGGCCCGGGACTAGCTTGATCACCGGGGAGCTGTTTTTT. This translates into CASRPGTSLITGELFF.

This chain's CDR3 is CASTEKGQGRMNTEAFF. CDR3 nucleotides: TGTGCCAGCACCGAAAAAGGACAGGGGAGGATGAACACTGAAGCTTTCTTT. The rearrangement uses TRBV25-1 and TRBJ1-1, with 9 bases identical to TRBD1. Germline V lookup: CDR1 MGHDK, CDR2 SYGVNS. The CDR3 totals 17 residues. The junction had 12 bases not matched to a gene; V was cut back by 7 bases and J by 0 bases.

This clone was detected only once. The chain has TRBV9 and TRBJ2-3, with D uncertain. Germline CDR1 reads SGDLS; CDR2 reads YYNGEE. Trimming cost V 4 bases and J 0 bases, with 9 bases left between them. The CDR3 runs to 14 residues. The CDR3 sequence: CASSRTTSTDTQYF. The CDR3 DNA reads TGTGCCAGCAGCCGTACTACTAGCACAGATACGCAGTATTTT. Based on the CDR3 plus reference TRBV9 and TRBJ2-3, the full variable domain is DSGVTQTPKHLITATGQRVTLRCSPRSGDLSVYWYQQSLDQGLQFLIQYYNGEERAKGNILERFSAQQFPDLHSELNLSSLELGDSALYFCASSRTTSTDTQYFGPGTRLTVL.

Comments on this clone: The junction departs from the called germline gene at one end, perhaps through a read error. The chain couples TRBV7-9 to TRBJ1-4, with a possible D match to TRBD1 (5 bases). The CDR3 extends over 14 amino acids. Germline-derived CDR1 and CDR2 are SEHNR and FQNEAQ (reference sequence). CDR3 amino acids: CASSGQSSNAKLFF. CDR3 nucleotides: TGTGCCAGCAGCGGACAATCCTCTAATGCAAAACTGTTTTTT. Full variable domain (remainder filled in from reference TRBV7-9 and TRBJ1-4): DTGVSQNPRHKITKRGQNVTFRCDPISEHNRLYWYRQTLGQGPEFLTYFQNEAQLEKSRLLSDRFSAERPKGSFSTLEIQRTEQGDSAMYLCASSGQSSNAKLFFGSGTQLSVL.

The V call is TRBV28, the J call TRBJ2-7; TRBD1 agrees at 7 bases. J lost 5 bases, V lost 6 bases, and 7 bases had no gene match. CDR3 size: 13 residues. Germline CDR1 reads MDHEN; CDR2 reads SYDVKM. The DNA for the CDR3 is TGTGCCAGCAGCATCGACAGGGTAGACGAGCAGTACTTC. This gives the protein CASSIDRVDEQYF.

The chain uses TRBV2 and TRBJ2-7; 8 bases agree with TRBD1. This CDR3 spans 15 amino acids. With V trimmed by 6 bases and J by 5 bases, 12 bases remained unmatched. Germline values: CDR1 SNHLY, CDR2 FYNNEI. CDR3 nucleotide sequence: TGTGCCAGCAGGTATCGCAGGGGGCTCTTGGACGAGCAGTACTTC. Residues: CASRYRRGLLDEQYF.

The chain carries TRBV5-1 and TRBJ1-1; D is unresolved. The V end was cut by 0 bases, the J end by 0 bases, with 9 bases between. This CDR3 has 15 amino acids. Germline CDR1 and CDR2: SGHRS and YFSETQ. CDR3: CASSLAAGMNTEAFF. The DNA for the CDR3 is TGCGCCAGCAGCTTGGCCGCCGGGATGAACACTGAAGCTTTCTTT. Together with reference TRBV5-1 and TRBJ1-1, the CDR3 gives the full variable domain: KAGVTQTPRYLIKTRGQQVTLSCSPISGHRSVSWYQQTPGQGLQFLFEYFSETQRNKGNFPGRFSGRQFSNSRSEMNVSTLELGDSALYLCASSLAAGMNTEAFFGQGTRLTVV.

This clone was counted a single time. J is TRBJ1-1 and V is TRBV28; TRBD1 might be the D (6 bases). Per the germline V gene, CDR1 is MDHEN and CDR2 is SYDVKM. The CDR3 is 16 amino acids. Trimming cost V 3 bases and J 6 bases, with 20 bases left between them. The CDR3 nucleotides are TGTGCCAGCAGTTTTGCCCGCAGGGGAAGGGTCCCTGAAGCTTTCTTT. It specifies CASSFARRGRVPEAFF.

This chain links TRBV9 with TRBJ2-7, with TRBD2 matching over 8 bases. The germline V gene has CDR1 SGDLS and CDR2 YYNGEE. The CDR3 covers 15 residues. V shed 0 bases and J 3 bases; nucleotides not matched to a gene: 5. CDR3 amino acids: CASSVEGSGIYEQYF. The CDR3, as DNA: TGTGCCAGCAGCGTAGAGGGTAGCGGGATCTACGAGCAGTACTTC.

V usage is TRBV6-1 and J usage is TRBJ2-3; 7 positions match TRBD2. V lost 1 base and J lost 1; bases outside the gene matches: 14. This CDR3 spans 19 amino acids. The germline V gene has CDR1 MNHNS and CDR2 SASEGT. The CDR3 nucleotides are TGTGCCAGCAGTGAAGGAGGGTTCTGGGGGGGTTACCGCACAGATACGCAGTATTTT. Its translation: CASSEGGFWGGYRTDTQYF.